This T cell receptor beta chain was obtained from a study of PD-1 blockade in classical Hodgkin lymphoma. Trimming stripped 6 bases from V and 8 bases from J, with 10 bases between. The CDR3 loop spans 11 amino acids. The V gene's germline CDR1 is MRHNA and CDR2 SNTAGT. Regarding this clone: Its antigen is undetermined.

Regarding the study as a whole: Baseline diversity resembling that of newly diagnosed patients was seen in complete responders. Sources of repertoire differences remain undefined, possibly disease activity or prior therapy.

Repertoires were generated with immunoSEQ multiplex PCR, while TCRdb's copy carries only in-frame clones and drops some. The sample includes over 70,000 clones, 89% of them seen just once. Each and every patient relapsed after autologous stem cell transplantation, and patients got differing brentuximab vedotin exposure. This sequence joins TRBV6-4 and TRBJ1-2, with D unresolved. The starting material was peripheral blood mononuclear cells (PBMCs), obtained at baseline. The clonotype originates from a human donor with classical Hodgkin lymphoma. CDR3 DNA: TGTGCCAGCAGAGACGGCCGGGGCTACACCTTC. Translation: CASRDGRGYTF.